The 5 T cell receptor beta chains below all came from one sample that was sequenced in a study of blood T cell repertoires in COVID-19. Assay: immunoSEQ multiplex PCR; the TCRdb copy retains only in-frame clones and omits some. This sample has some 73,000 clones; about 80% occur once, and the top ten carry 25% to 30%. The sequenced sample consisted of peripheral blood. All receptors derive from a human donor in a cohort sampled during active COVID-19.

V usage is TRBV7-8 and J usage is TRBJ1-1, with TRBD1 identical over 7 bases. The CDR3 runs 14 residues. Germline CDR1 is SGHVS and CDR2 is FQNEAQ. Trimming at V came to 5 bases and at J to 10 bases, leaving 13 bases not matched to a gene. As DNA, the CDR3 is TGTGCCAGCAGCCAGTCGGGACAGCCGGTTCCAGCTTTCTTT. It yields the protein CASSQSGQPVPAFF. The variable domain in full, with the rest retrieved from reference TRBV7-8 and TRBJ1-1, is GAGVSQSPRYKVAKRGQDVALRCDPISGHVSLFWYQQALGQGPEFLTYFQNEAQLDKSGLPSDRFFAERPEGSVSTLKIQRTQQEDSAVYLCASSQSGQPVPAFFGQGTRLTVV.

The V call is TRBV5-1, the J call TRBJ2-7; TRBD1 agrees at 7 bases. Germline V gene lookup returns CDR1 SGHRS and CDR2 YFSETQ. J lost 4 bases, V lost 5 bases, and 6 bases had no gene match. The CDR3 has 13 amino acids. In DNA form, the CDR3 reads TGCGCCAGCAGACAGGGGTTTTTGTACGAGCAGTACTTC. Encoded protein: CASRQGFLYEQYF.

The V and J genes are TRBV6-6 and TRBJ2-5; the D is unclear. The CDR3 is 12 amino acids. V was pared by 5 bases and J by 6 bases, with 10 bases between. The germline gives CDR1 MNHNY, CDR2 SVGAGI (reference sequence). The CDR3 is CASSRAIQTQYF. The CDR3 coding sequence is TGTGCCAGCAGTCGCGCGATCCAGACCCAGTACTTC.

The table lists this clone with a few counts. This chain links TRBV5-4 with TRBJ1-4, with 7 bases lining up with TRBD1. The CDR3 extends over 15 amino acids. Germline CDR1 and CDR2: SGHNT and YYREEE (reference sequence). Trimming at V came to 5 bases and at J to 4 bases, leaving 8 bases not matched to a gene. CDR3: CASSSGQGGNEKLFF. DNA for the CDR3: TGTGCCAGCAGTTCTGGTCAGGGGGGTAATGAAAAACTGTTTTTT.

The rearrangement uses TRBV5-1 and TRBJ1-2; D may be TRBD1 (6 bases). From germline, CDR1 is SGHRS and CDR2 YFSETQ. There are 16 residues in the CDR3. V lost 0 bases to trimming and J lost 4 bases, with 16 bases between them. The CDR3 region has the DNA TGCGCCAGCAGCTTGGGCTCTTACAGGGACCTCTATGGCTACACCTTC. Translation: CASSLGSYRDLYGYTF.